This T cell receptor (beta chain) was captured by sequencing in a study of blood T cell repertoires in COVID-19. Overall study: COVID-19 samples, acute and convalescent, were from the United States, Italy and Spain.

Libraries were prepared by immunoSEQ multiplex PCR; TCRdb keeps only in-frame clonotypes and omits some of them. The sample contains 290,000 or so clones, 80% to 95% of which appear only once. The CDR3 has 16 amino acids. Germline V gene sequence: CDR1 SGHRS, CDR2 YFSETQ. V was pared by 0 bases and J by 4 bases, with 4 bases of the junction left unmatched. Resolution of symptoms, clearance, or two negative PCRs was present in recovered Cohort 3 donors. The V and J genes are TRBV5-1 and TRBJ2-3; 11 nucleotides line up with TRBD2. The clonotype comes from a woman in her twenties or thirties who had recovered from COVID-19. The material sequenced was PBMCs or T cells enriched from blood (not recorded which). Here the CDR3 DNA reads TGCGCCAGCAGCTTGGGTAGCGGGAGGGAGGCAGATACGCAGTATTTT. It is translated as CASSLGSGREADTQYF.